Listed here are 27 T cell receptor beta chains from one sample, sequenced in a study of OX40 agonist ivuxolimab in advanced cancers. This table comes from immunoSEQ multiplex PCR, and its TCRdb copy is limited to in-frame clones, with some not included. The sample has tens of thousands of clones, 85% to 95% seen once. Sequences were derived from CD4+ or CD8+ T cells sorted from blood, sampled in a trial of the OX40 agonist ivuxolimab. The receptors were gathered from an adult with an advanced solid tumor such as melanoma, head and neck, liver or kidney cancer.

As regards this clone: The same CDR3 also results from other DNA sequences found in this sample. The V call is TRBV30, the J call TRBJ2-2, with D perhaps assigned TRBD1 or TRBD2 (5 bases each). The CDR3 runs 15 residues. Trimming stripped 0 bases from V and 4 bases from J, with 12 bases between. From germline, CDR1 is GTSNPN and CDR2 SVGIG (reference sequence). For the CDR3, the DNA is TGTGCCTGGAGTGTAGGTACAGGACTCACCGGGGAGCTGTTTTTT. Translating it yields CAWSVGTGLTGELFF.

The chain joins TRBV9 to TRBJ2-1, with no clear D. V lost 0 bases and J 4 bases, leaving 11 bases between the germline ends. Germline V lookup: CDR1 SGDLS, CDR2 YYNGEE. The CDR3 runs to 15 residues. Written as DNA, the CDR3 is TGTGCCAGCAGCGTAGCGTCTCCAGGTTACAATGAGCAGTTCTTC. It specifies CASSVASPGYNEQFF. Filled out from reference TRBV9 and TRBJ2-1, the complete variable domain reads DSGVTQTPKHLITATGQRVTLRCSPRSGDLSVYWYQQSLDQGLQFLIQYYNGEERAKGNILERFSAQQFPDLHSELNLSSLELGDSALYFCASSVASPGYNEQFFGPGTRLTVL.

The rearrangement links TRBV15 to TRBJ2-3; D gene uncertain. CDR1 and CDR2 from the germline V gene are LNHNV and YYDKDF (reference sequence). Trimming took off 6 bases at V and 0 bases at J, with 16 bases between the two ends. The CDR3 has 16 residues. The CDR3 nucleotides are TGTGCCACCAGTGTGTTCGTTTCTCCTAGCACAGATACGCAGTATTTT. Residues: CATSVFVSPSTDTQYF.

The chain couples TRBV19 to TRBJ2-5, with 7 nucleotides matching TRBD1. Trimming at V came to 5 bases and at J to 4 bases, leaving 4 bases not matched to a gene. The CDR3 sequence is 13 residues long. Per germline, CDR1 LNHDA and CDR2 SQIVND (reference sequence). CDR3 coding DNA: TGTGCCAGTAGTCAACAGGGGATAGAGACCCAGTACTTC. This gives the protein CASSQQGIETQYF.

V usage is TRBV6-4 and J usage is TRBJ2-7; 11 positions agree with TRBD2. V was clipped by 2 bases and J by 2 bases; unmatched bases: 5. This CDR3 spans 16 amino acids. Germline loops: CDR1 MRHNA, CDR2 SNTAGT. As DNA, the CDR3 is TGTGCCAGCAGTGACAGGGGACTAGCGGCGACCTACGAGCAGTACTTC. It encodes CASSDRGLAATYEQYF.

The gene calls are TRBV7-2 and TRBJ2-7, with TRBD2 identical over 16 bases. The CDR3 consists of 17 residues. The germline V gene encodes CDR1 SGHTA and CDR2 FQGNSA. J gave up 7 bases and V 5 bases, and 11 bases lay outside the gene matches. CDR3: CASSRPGLAGGSGEQYF. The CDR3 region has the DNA TGTGCCAGCAGCAGACCGGGACTAGCGGGGGGGTCGGGGGAGCAGTACTTC.

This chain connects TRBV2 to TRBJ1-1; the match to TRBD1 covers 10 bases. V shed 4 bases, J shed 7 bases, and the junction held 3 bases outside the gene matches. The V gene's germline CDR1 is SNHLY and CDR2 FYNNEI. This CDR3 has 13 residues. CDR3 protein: CASSADRGSEAFF. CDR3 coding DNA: TGTGCCAGCAGTGCGGACAGGGGGAGTGAAGCTTTCTTT. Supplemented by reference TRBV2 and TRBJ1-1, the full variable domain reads EPEVTQTPSHQVTQMGQEVILRCVPISNHLYFYWYRQILGQKVEFLVSFYNNEISEKSEIFDDQFSVERPDGSNFTLKIRSTKLEDSAMYFCASSADRGSEAFFGQGTRLTVV.

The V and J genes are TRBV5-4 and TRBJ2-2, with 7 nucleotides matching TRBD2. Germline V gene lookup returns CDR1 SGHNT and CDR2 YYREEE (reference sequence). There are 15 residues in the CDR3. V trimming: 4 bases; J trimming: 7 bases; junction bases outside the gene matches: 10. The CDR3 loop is CASSPGGREGGELFF. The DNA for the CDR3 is TGTGCCAGCAGCCCCGGCGGCAGGGAGGGCGGGGAGCTGTTTTTT.

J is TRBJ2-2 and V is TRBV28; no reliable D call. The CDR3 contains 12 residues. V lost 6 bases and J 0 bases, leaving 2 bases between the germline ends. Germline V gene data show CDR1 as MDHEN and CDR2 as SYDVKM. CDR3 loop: CASRANTGELFF. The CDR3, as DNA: TGTGCCAGCAGGGCGAACACCGGGGAGCTGTTTTTT. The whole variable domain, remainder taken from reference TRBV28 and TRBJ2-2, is DVKVTQSSRYLVKRTGEKVFLECVQDMDHENMFWYRQDPGLGLRLIYFSYDVKMKEKGDIPEGYSVSREKKERFSLILESASTNQTSMYLCASRANTGELFFGEGSRLTVL.

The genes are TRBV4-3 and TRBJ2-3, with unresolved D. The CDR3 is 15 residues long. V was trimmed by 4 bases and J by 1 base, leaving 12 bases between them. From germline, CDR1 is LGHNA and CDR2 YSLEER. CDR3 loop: CASSLKGRGTDTQYF. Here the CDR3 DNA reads TGCGCCAGCAGCCTAAAAGGGCGAGGCACAGATACGCAGTATTTT.

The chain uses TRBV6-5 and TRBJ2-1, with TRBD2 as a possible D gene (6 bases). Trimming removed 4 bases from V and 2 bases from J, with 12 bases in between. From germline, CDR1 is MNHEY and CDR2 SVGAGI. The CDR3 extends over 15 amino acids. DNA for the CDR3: TGTGCCAGCAGTTCCGGGACTTCCACCTACAATGAGCAGTTCTTC. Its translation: CASSSGTSTYNEQFF.

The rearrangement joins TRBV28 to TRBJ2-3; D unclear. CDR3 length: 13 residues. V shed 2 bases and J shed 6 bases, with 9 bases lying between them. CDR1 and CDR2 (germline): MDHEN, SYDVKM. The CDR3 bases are TGTGCCAGCAGTTTAGTTAAGATGGATACGCAGTATTTT. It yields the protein CASSLVKMDTQYF.

CDR3 nucleotide sequence: TGTGCCAGCAGCGTAGGGCAGGGGGGTAGCAATGAGCAGTTCTTC. Its translation: CASSVGQGGSNEQFF. The gene calls are TRBV9 and TRBJ2-1; D might be TRBD1 (7 bases). V was clipped by 0 bases and J by 6 bases, with 13 bases between them. Germline loops: CDR1 SGDLS, CDR2 YYNGEE. CDR3 length: 15 residues.

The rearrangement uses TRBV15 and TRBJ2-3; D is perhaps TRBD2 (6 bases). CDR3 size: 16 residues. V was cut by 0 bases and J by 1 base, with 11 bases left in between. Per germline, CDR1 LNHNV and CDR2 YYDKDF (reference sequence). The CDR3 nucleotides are TGTGCCACCAGCAGAGATTATTGGGAGGGCACAGATACGCAGTATTTT. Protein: CATSRDYWEGTDTQYF.

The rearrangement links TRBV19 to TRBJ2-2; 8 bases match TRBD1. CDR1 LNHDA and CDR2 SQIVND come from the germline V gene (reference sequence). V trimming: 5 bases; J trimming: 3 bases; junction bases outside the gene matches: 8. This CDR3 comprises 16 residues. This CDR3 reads CASSGRTGLDTGELFF. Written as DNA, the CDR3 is TGTGCCAGTAGTGGGCGGACAGGGTTGGACACCGGGGAGCTGTTTTTT.

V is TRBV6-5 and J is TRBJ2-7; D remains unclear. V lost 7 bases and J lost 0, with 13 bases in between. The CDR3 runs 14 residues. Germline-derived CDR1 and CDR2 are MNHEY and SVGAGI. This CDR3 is CASIYAPSSYEQYF. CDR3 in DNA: TGTGCCAGCATTTATGCGCCAAGCTCCTACGAGCAGTACTTC.

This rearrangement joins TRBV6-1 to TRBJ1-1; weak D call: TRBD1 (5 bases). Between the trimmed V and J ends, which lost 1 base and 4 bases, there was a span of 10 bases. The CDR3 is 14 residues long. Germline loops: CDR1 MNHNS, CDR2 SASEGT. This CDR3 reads CASSEGGGGTEAFF. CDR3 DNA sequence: TGTGCCAGCAGTGAAGGGGGCGGGGGCACTGAAGCTTTCTTT.

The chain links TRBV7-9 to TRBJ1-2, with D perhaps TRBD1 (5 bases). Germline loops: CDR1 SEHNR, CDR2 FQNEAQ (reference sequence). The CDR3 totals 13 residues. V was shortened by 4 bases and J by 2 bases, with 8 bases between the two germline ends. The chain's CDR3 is CASSSRENYGYTF. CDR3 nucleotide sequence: TGTGCCAGCAGCTCCAGGGAGAACTATGGCTACACCTTC.

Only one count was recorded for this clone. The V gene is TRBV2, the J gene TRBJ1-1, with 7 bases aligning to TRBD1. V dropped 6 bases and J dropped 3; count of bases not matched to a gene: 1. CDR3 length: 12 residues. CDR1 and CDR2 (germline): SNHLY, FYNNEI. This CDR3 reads CASSQGDTEAFF. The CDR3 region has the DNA TGTGCCAGCAGCCAGGGGGACACTGAAGCTTTCTTT.

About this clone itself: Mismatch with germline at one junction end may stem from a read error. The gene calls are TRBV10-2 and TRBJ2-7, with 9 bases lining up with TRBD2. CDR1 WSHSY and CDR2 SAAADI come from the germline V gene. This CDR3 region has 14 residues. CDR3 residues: CASTGSTSGGSPHF. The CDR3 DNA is TGCGCCAGCACGGGGTCGACCAGCGGGGGGTCCCCGCACTTC.

CDR3 in amino acids: CASSQVRDSPLHF. CDR3 DNA sequence: TGCGCCAGCAGCCAAGTGCGGGATTCACCCCTCCACTTT. V usage is TRBV4-3 and J usage is TRBJ1-6; D gene uncertain. V was pared by 1 base and J by 8 bases, with 6 bases between. Germline V gene lookup returns CDR1 LGHNA and CDR2 YSLEER. The CDR3 runs to 13 residues.

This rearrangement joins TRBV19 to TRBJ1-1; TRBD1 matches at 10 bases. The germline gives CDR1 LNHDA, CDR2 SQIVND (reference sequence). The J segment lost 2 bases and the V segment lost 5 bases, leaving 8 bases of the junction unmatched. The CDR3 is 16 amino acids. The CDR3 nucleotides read TGTGCCAGTAGTTCCTGGACAGGGGGGCTTAACACTGAAGCTTTCTTT. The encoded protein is CASSSWTGGLNTEAFF.

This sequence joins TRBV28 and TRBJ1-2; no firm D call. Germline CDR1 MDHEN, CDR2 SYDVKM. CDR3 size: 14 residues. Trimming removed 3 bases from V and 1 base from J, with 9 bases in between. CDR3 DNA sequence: TGTGCCAGCAGTTTCCCCGAGCTTAACTATGGCTACACCTTC. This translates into CASSFPELNYGYTF.

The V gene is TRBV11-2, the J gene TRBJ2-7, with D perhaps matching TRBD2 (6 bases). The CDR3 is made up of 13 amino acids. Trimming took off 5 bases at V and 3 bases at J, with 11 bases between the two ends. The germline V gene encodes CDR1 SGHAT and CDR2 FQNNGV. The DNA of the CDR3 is TGTGCCAGCAGCCTGGGACTGTACTACGAGCAGTACTTC. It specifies CASSLGLYYEQYF.

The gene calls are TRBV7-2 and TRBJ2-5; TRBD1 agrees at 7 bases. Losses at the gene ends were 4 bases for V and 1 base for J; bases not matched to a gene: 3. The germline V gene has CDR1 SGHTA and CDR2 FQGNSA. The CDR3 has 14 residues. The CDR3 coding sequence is TGTGCCAGCAGCTGGAACAGGGGCCAAGAGACCCAGTACTTC. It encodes CASSWNRGQETQYF. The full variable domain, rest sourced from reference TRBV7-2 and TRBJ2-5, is GAGVSQSPSNKVTEKGKDVELRCDPISGHTALYWYRQSLGQGLEFLIYFQGNSAPDKSGLPSDRFSAERTGGSVSTLTIQRTQQEDSAVYLCASSWNRGQETQYFGPGTRLLVL.

Written as DNA, the CDR3 is TGTGCCAGCGGAGATGGGGGTGCTAATGAAAAACTGTTTTTT. This encodes CASGDGGANEKLFF. J is TRBJ1-4 and V is TRBV25-1, with D perhaps matching TRBD1 (5 bases). V lost 8 bases to trimming and J lost 3 bases, with 13 bases between them. The length of the CDR3 is 14 residues. The germline CDR1 and CDR2 sequences are MGHDK and SYGVNS.

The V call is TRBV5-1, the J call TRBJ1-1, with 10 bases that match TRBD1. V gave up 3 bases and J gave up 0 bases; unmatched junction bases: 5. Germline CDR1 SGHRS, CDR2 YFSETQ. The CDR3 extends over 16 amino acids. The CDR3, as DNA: TGCGCCAGCAGCTCGGGACAGGGGAACATGAACACTGAAGCTTTCTTT. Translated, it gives CASSSGQGNMNTEAFF.